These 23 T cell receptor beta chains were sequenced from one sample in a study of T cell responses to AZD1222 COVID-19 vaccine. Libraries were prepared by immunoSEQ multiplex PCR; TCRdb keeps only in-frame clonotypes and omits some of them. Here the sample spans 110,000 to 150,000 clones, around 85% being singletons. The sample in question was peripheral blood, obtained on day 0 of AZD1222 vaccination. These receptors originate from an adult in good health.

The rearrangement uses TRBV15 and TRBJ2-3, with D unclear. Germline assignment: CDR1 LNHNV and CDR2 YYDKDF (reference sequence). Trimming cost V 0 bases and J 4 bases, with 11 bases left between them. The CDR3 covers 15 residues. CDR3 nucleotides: TGTGCCACCAGCAGAGATCTGACTCACTCAGATACGCAGTATTTT. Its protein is CATSRDLTHSDTQYF.

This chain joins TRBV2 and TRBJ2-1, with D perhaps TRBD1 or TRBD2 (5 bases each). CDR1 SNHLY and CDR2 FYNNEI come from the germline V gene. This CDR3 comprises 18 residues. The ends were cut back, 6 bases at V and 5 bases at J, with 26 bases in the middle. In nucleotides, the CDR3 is TGTGCCAGCAGCCCCCGGACTCTAGGGGCGAAGGGCCACAATGAGCAGTTCTTC. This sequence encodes CASSPRTLGAKGHNEQFF. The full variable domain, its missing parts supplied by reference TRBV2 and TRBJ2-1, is EPEVTQTPSHQVTQMGQEVILRCVPISNHLYFYWYRQILGQKVEFLVSFYNNEISEKSEIFDDQFSVERPDGSNFTLKIRSTKLEDSAMYFCASSPRTLGAKGHNEQFFGPGTRLTVL.

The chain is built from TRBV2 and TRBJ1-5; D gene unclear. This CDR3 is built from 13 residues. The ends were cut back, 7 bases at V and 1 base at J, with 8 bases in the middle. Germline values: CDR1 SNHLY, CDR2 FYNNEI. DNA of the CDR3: TGTGCCAGCACTCAGGAAAGCAATCAGCCCCAGCATTTT. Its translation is CASTQESNQPQHF.

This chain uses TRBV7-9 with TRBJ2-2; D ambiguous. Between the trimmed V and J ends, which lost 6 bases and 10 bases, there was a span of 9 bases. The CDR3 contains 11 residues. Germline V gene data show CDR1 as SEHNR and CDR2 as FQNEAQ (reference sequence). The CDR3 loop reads CASSSQEELFF. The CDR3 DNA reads TGTGCCAGCAGTTCCCAGGAGGAGCTGTTTTTT.

The CDR3 loop reads CASSYSSGNTGELFF. CDR3 DNA: TGTGCCAGCAGTTATTCCAGCGGGAACACCGGGGAGCTGTTTTTT. The V and J genes are TRBV6-5 and TRBJ2-2; perhaps TRBD2 as D (5 bases). This CDR3 has 15 residues. Trimming removed 3 bases at V and 1 base at J, with 9 bases between. From germline, CDR1 is MNHEY and CDR2 SVGAGI.

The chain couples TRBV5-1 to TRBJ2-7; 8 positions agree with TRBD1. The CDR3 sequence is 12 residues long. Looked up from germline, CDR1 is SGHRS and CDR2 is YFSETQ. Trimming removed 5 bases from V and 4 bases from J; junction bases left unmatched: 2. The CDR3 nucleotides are TGCGCCAGCAGACAGGGGGAGTACGAGCAGTACTTC. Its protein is CASRQGEYEQYF.

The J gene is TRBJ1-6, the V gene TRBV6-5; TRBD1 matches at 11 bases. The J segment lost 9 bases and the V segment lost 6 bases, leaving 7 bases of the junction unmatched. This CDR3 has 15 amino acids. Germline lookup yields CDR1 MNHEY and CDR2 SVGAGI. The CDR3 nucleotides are TGTGCCAGCAGCCCGGACAGGGGGCGAGGTTCACCCCTCCACTTT. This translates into CASSPDRGRGSPLHF.

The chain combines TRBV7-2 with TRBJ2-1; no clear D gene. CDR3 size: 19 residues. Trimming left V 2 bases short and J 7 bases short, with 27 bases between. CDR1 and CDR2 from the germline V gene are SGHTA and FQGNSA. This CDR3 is CASSLKSSPSGRLGNEQFF. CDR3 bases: TGTGCCAGCAGCTTAAAGTCCTCCCCCTCCGGGCGTCTAGGGAATGAGCAGTTCTTC.

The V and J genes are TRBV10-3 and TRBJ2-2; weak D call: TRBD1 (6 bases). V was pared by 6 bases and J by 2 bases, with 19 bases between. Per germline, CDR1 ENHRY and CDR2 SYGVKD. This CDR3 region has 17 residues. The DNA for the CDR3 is TGTGCCATCAGCTTTCCGGAACAGGGTTTAAACACCGGGGAGCTGTTTTTT. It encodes CAISFPEQGLNTGELFF.

CDR3 sequence (DNA): TGTGCCAGCAGCTTAAGCGGGGGGGCCGGAGATACGCAGTATTTT. Protein sequence: CASSLSGGAGDTQYF. The chain joins TRBV7-6 to TRBJ2-3; 10 bases agree with TRBD2. This CDR3 is 15 amino acids long. The V segment lost 2 bases and the J segment 5 bases; nucleotides outside the gene matches: 4. Germline V gives CDR1 SGHVS, CDR2 FNYEAQ.

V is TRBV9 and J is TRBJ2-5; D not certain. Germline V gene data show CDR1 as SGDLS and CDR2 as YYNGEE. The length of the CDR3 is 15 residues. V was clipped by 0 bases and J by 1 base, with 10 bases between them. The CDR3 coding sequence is TGTGCCAGCAGCGTAGCGGCCGGCCCCCAAGAGACCCAGTACTTC. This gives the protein CASSVAAGPQETQYF.

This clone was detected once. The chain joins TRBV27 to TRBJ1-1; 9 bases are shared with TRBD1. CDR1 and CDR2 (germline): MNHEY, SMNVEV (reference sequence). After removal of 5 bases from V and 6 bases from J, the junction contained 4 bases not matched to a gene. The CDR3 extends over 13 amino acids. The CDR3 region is CASSPGTGSEAFF. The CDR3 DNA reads TGTGCCAGCAGTCCCGGGACAGGGTCTGAAGCTTTCTTT.

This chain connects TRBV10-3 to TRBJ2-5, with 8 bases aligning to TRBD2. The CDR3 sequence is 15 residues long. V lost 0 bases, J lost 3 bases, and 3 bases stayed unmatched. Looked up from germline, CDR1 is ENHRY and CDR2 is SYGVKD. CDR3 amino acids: CAISESTSGEETQYF. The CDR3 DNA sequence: TGTGCCATCAGTGAGTCTACTAGCGGAGAAGAGACCCAGTACTTC.

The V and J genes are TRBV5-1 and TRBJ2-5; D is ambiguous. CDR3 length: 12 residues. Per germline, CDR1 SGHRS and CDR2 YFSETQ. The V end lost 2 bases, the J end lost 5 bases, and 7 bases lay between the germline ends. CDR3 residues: CASSLFDETQYF. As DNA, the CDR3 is TGCGCCAGCAGCTTATTTGACGAGACCCAGTACTTC.

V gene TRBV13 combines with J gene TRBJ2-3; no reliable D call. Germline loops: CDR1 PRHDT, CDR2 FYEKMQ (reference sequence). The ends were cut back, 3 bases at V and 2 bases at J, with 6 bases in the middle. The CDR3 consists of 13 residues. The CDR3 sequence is CASSLGFTDTQYF. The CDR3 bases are TGTGCCAGCAGCTTGGGATTCACAGATACGCAGTATTTT.

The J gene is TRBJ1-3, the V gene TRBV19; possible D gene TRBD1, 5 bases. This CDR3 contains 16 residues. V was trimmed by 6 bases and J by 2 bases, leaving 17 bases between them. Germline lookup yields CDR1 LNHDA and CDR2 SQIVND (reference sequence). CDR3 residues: CASSGERGPTGNTIYF. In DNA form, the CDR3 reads TGTGCCAGTAGCGGCGAAAGGGGACCGACTGGAAACACCATATATTTT.

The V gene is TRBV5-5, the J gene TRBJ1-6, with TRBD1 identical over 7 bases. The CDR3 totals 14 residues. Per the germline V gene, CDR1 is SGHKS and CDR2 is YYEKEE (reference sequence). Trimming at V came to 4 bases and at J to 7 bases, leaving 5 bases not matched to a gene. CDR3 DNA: TGTGCCAGCAGCACCCGACAGGGCAATTCACCCCTCCACTTT. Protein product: CASSTRQGNSPLHF.

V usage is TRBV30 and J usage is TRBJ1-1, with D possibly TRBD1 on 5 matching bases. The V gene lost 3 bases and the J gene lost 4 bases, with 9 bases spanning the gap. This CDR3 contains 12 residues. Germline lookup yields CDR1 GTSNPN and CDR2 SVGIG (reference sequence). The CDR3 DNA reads TGTGCCTGGAGGGCAGGGCCCACTGAAGCTTTCTTT. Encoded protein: CAWRAGPTEAFF.

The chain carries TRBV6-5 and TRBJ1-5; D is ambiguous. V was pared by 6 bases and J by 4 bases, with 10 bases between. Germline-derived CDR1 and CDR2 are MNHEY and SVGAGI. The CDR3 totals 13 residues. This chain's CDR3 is CASRRGNNQPQHF. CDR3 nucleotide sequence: TGTGCCAGCAGACGAGGGAATAATCAGCCCCAGCATTTT.

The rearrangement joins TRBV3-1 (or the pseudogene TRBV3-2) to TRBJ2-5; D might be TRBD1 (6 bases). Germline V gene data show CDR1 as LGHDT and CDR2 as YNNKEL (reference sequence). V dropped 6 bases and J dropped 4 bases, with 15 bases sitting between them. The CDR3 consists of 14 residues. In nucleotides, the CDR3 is TGTGCCAGCAGGTTTGGGGGCGCAGGAGAGACCCAGTACTTC. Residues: CASRFGGAGETQYF.

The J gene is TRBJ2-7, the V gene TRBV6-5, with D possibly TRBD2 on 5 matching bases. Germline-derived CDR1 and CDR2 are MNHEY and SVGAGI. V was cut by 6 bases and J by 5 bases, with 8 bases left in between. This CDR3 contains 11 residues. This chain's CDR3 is CASREGHEQYF. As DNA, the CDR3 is TGTGCCAGCAGAGAGGGTCACGAGCAGTACTTC.

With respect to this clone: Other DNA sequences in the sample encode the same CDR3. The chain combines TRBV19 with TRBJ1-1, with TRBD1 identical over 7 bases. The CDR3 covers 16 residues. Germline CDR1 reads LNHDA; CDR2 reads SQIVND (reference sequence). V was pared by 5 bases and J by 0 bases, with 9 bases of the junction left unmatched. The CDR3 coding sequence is TGTGCCAGTAGTTATGACAGGGAGATATTGAACACTGAAGCTTTCTTT. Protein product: CASSYDREILNTEAFF. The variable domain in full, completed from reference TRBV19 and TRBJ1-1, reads DGGITQSPKYLFRKEGQNVTLSCEQNLNHDAMYWYRQDPGQGLRLIYYSQIVNDFQKGDIAEGYSVSREKKESFPLTVTSAQKNPTAFYLCASSYDREILNTEAFFGQGTRLTVV.

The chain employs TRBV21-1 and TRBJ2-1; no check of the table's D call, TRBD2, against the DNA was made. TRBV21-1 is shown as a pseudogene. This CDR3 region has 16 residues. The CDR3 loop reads CASSKGTSGSYNEQFF. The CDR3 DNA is TGTGCCAGCAGCAAAGGAACTAGCGGGAGCTACAATGAGCAGTTCTTC.